This T cell receptor (beta chain) was found in a study of graft-versus-host responses after intestinal transplantation. The wider study: Recipients obtained multivisceral, liver-intestinal, or isolated intestinal transplants. Every recipient underwent anti-thymocyte globulin induction, then tacrolimus and steroids for two to four years.

Points on this clone: Its specificity is unknown.

Sequenced by immunoSEQ multiplex PCR; TCRdb stores in-frame clones only, minus some. The table records 100,000 or so clones, around 93% of them present only once. In germline, CDR1 is SEHNR, CDR2 FQNEAQ (reference sequence). V was trimmed by 4 bases and J by 8 bases, leaving 20 bases between them. This CDR3 is built from 15 residues. Study conclusions and caveats: Recipient marrow contained GvH clones, some of which appeared first in ileum or blood.

The gene calls are TRBV7-9 and TRBJ1-1, with TRBD1 as a possible D gene (6 bases). Sequencing used unstimulated CD8+ T cells sorted from spleen or lymph node cells, obtained before intestinal transplant. This clonotype originated in a human donor who received an intestinal transplant. In DNA form, the CDR3 reads TGTGCCAGCAGCTGGACAGCGCCACTGAGGCCCGAAGCTTTCTTT. It translates to CASSWTAPLRPEAFF.